This T cell receptor (beta chain) was sequenced in a study of T cells in Graves' hyperthyroidism and ophthalmopathy (dated by TCRdb to about 2019). Context from the whole study: Peripheral blood samples were taken at initial diagnosis, before any treatment was given. Following sampling, methimazole starting at 30 mg daily was given to hyperthyroidism patients, and high-dose intravenous methylprednisolone was given to ophthalmopathy patients. The paper reports TCR Vbeta CDR3 sequencing of roughly 140 peripheral blood samples: 43 ophthalmopathy, under 85 hyperthyroidism and around 17 progressor patients. The 100 or so discovery patients were randomly split 7:3 into training and test sets. To identify distinguishing TCR V-J signatures, a discovery cohort of some 99 patients was used, comprising approximately 40 with Graves' ophthalmopathy and around 60 with stable Graves' hyperthyroidism. The study also compared thyroid tissue and blood T-cell repertoires from 6 or 7 Graves' hyperthyroidism patients. Prospective prediction of ophthalmopathy was tested in an independent validation cohort consisting of under 20 hyperthyroidism patients and some 15 patients who later progressed to ophthalmopathy. Beyond this particular receptor, the publication reports: In cross-validation, a model built on a 13 V-J signature told ophthalmopathy apart from stable hyperthyroidism with roughly 87% sensitivity and about 81% specificity, and in testing the same model reached 80%/75%. Blood samples also contained most of the expanded thyroid clonotypes (frequency above 0.001), which suggests that blood repertoires may reflect thyroid immune responses. No statistical method was used to set the sample size in advance, and investigators knew the group allocation. In validation, progression to ophthalmopathy was predicted by the model with roughly 69% sensitivity and around 75% specificity, a median of approximately 6.5 months before onset.

This clonotype was recorded at least ten times. Its target antigen remains unknown. Per-nucleotide qualities are absent, and no much larger clonotype sits a single base away. The CDR3 sequence holds 15 residues, the cysteine and phenylalanine included. The retained sequence is limited to the CDR3, 45 bases, with the frame set at the first base. CDR1 and CDR2 are read off the germline V gene as SGHRS and YFSETQ. V gives up 5 bases and J gives up 0 bases, and the segment between their germline ends measures 14 bases. A patient counted as having stable Graves' hyperthyroidism if no progression to ophthalmopathy occurred over 18 months of follow-up. Hyperthyroidism patients were newly diagnosed, had a disease duration of under 2 months, and were aged 18 to 65 years. Any patient with an uncontrolled infection, another autoimmune disease, pregnancy or lactation was excluded. Diagnoses relied on clinical symptoms, serum thyroxine and TRAb, thyroid ultrasound and orbital computed tomography. PBMCs were separated from 7.5 to 10 ml of fresh peripheral blood using Ficoll-Paque density gradient centrifugation. Total RNA was extracted with Trizol reagent, and quality was checked on an Agilent 2100 Bioanalyzer.

The TCR beta CDR3 regions were amplified from the RNA transcripts. The first round of RT-PCR for the TCR CDR3 was performed with the HTBI primer set and the Qiagen OneStep RT-PCR kit. The libraries were constructed in a second round of multiplex PCR and then size-selected and purified. Libraries were sequenced paired-end with 100 bp reads on an Illumina HiSeq2000. As for the original processing: SOAPnuke was used to process the raw data, with reads discarded if the reads contained adapters or uncalled bases, had a mean Phred below 15, or lacked an exact constant-primer or identifier match. COPE v1.2.5 was used to merge high-quality paired reads, and clonotypes were defined as unique nucleotide sequences. MiTCR v1.1 was used to align clonotypes to the IMGT TRBV, TRBD and TRBJ reference segments. Analysis was restricted to V-J combinations with a frequency above 0.0001, which covered about 99% of repertoires. A TCS score was defined as the ratio of F50 (clonal expansion) to E x V (chaos), with BLOSUM62-based TCRdist applied between CDR3 peptides within each V-J. Welch's t-statistics and random forest reduced roughly 540 V-J features to around 14, which were used in a naive Bayes classifier (R e1071). TCRdb trimmed the raw reads at Q25, called clones with MiXCR and kept productive beta chains. Every entry covers one CDR3 protein and lists the most common genes and DNA from its rows. The V and J calls here are based on TCRdb, not the publication. This sample is represented by about 620,000 distinct CDR3 sequences; about 16% of them were singletons. Less than 4.5% of the sample is held by the ten biggest clonotypes.

Sequenced material: blood. The chain is encoded by TRBV5-1 joined to TRBJ1-1; the D segment could be TRBD1, given 5 matching bases. The sequence came from a woman in her twenties or thirties with Graves' hyperthyroidism. The CDR3 reads as follows: CASRIQENMNTEAFF. At the DNA level, the sequence is TGCGCCAGCAGAATACAGGAGAACATGAACACTGAAGCTTTCTTT.